Listed below are T cell receptor beta chains from one sample, sequenced in a study of control samples from healthy donors and cancer patients. The method was immunoSEQ multiplex PCR; TCRdb's version includes in-frame clones alone and lacks a portion of them. This table holds fewer than 250,000 clones, approximately 91% found once. The sample taken for sequencing was blood. The origin of the receptors is a man in his thirties or forties in good health. Both conserved end residues are part of each CDR3. The D gene is left open where the match is weak. Where a row states a size, it is once, few, many or the class of an expanded clone; other rows omit it.

v_gene	abundance	j_gene	d_gene	CDR3nt	CDR3aa
TRBV25-1	NA	TRBJ1-6	NA	TGTGCCAGCAGTGAAGGAGGGGGTCCCTCCTATAATTCACCCCTCCACTTT	CASSEGGGPSYNSPLHF
TRBV7-8	few	TRBJ1-5	NA	TGTGCCAGCAGCTCCTCGGGGTTTAATAGCAATCAGCCCCAGCATTTT	CASSSSGFNSNQPQHF
TRBV11-3	NA	TRBJ2-3	TRBD1	TGTGCCAGCAGCGGAGAGGGACAGGGGGTCACAGATACGCAGTATTTT	CASSGEGQGVTDTQYF
TRBV11-2	NA	TRBJ2-3	NA	TGTGCCAGCTTGGACCGCCTCGGGACGACAGATACGCAGTATTTT	CASLDRLGTTDTQYF
TRBV5-4	NA	TRBJ1-3	NA	TGTGCCAGCAGCTTGGCTGGTGGAAACACCATATATTTT	CASSLAGGNTIYF
TRBV6-5	NA	TRBJ1-4	NA	TGTGCCAGCAGTTACTCAGTGGGGAGTGAAAAACTGTTTTTT	CASSYSVGSEKLFF
TRBV5-6	NA	TRBJ1-2	TRBD1	TGTGCCAGCAGCTTGGATCGCAGGGGGCGGCCCCCTGGCTATGGCTACACCTTC	CASSLDRRGRPPGYGYTF
TRBV3-1/TRBV3-2	NA	TRBJ1-1	NA	TGTGCCAGCAGCCCCAGTGAGCGGAACACTGAAGCTTTCTTT	CASSPSERNTEAFF
TRBV4-1	NA	TRBJ2-7	NA	TGCGCCAGCAGCCAAGTGGAAGGACAGAGGTACAGAGAGCAGTACTTC	CASSQVEGQRYREQYF
TRBV5-6	NA	TRBJ2-3	NA	TGTGCCAGCAGGGCCCTCACAGATACGCAGTATTTT	CASRALTDTQYF
TRBV19	NA	TRBJ2-3	TRBD2	TGTGCCAGTACCCCTAGCGGGGGCACAGATACGCAGTATTTT	CASTPSGGTDTQYF
TRBV15	NA	TRBJ2-3	TRBD2	TGTGCCACCAGCAGAGATGGCGGGGGGCTGAGCACAGATACGCAGTATTTT	CATSRDGGGLSTDTQYF
TRBV15	NA	TRBJ2-3	TRBD2	TGTGCCACCAGCAAACTAGCGGGGGGGGTAGATACGCAGTATTTT	CATSKLAGGVDTQYF
TRBV24-1	once	TRBJ2-1	TRBD1	TGTGCCACCAGTGATACGCCGGGACAGGGGATGTTGTCGTCCTACAATGAGCAGTTCTTC	CATSDTPGQGMLSSYNEQFF
TRBV27	NA	TRBJ1-1	NA	TGTGCCAGCCCCGCAGGGCGGTCCACTGAAGCTTTCTTT	CASPAGRSTEAFF
TRBV25-1	NA	TRBJ1-1	TRBD1	TGTGCCAGCAGTGAATATACAGGGGCTACGAACACTGAAGCTTTCTTT	CASSEYTGATNTEAFF
TRBV2	NA	TRBJ2-3	TRBD2	TGTGCCAGCAGGGGACTAGCGGCGACAAGCACAGATACGCAGTATTTT	CASRGLAATSTDTQYF
TRBV18	NA	TRBJ1-4	NA	TGTGCCAGCTCACTCAGGGTTACTGAAAAACTGTTTTTT	CASSLRVTEKLFF
TRBV3-1/TRBV3-2	NA	TRBJ2-3	NA	TGTGCCAGCAGCCAAAATCAGGGAATCGCAGATACGCAGTATTTT	CASSQNQGIADTQYF
TRBV13	NA	TRBJ2-2	NA	TGTGCCAGCAGCCCAGGGAGGACCGGGGAGCTGTTTTTT	CASSPGRTGELFF
TRBV6-5	NA	TRBJ1-5	NA	TGTGCCAGCAGAACACAAGGGCAAAATCAGCCCCAGCATTTT	CASRTQGQNQPQHF
TRBV23-1	NA	TRBJ1-6	TRBD1	TGCGCCAGCAGTCCAATAGTCCGGGACAGATATAATTCACCCCTCCACTTT	CASSPIVRDRYNSPLHF
TRBV27	NA	TRBJ1-4	TRBD1	TGTGCCAGCAGTTTACCCGACAGGGTACGACTGTTTTTT	CASSLPDRVRLFF
TRBV2	once	TRBJ2-1	TRBD1	TGTGCCAGCAGGTATGGACAGGGGGCGAATGAGCAGTTCTTC	CASRYGQGANEQFF
TRBV6-1	NA	TRBJ1-1	NA	TGTGCCAGCAGTGAAGTCCGTGTGAACACTGAAGCTTTCTTT	CASSEVRVNTEAFF
TRBV5-1	NA	TRBJ2-3	NA	TGCGCCAGCAGCCGGGGATCTAGCACAGATACGCAGTATTTT	CASSRGSSTDTQYF
TRBV6-6	NA	TRBJ2-1	NA	TGTGCCAGCAGCCGAACAGTTAACAATGAGCAGTTCTTC	CASSRTVNNEQFF
TRBV5-1	NA	TRBJ1-2	NA	TGCGCCAGCAGCTTGGAGGACTCGGGGAGCTATGGCTACACCTTC	CASSLEDSGSYGYTF
TRBV28	NA	TRBJ1-1	NA	TGTGCCAGCAAGATAGACGGGGCTCTCACTGAAGCTTTCTTT	CASKIDGALTEAFF
TRBV2	once	TRBJ2-1	NA	TGTGCCTCCCGCGGGGTTGGAAATGAGCAGTTCTTC	CASRGVGNEQFF
TRBV7-9	NA	TRBJ2-7	TRBD2	TGTGCCAGCAGCTTCAACCCCACTAGCGCCGCCTACGAGCAGTACTTC	CASSFNPTSAAYEQYF
TRBV7-9	NA	TRBJ2-1	NA	TGTGCCAGCAGCTTTAGCAGGACGCACAATGAGCAGTTCTTC	CASSFSRTHNEQFF
TRBV5-6	NA	TRBJ2-1	TRBD1	TGTGCCAGCAGCACACCGGGACAGTACAATGAGCAGTTCTTC	CASSTPGQYNEQFF
TRBV28	NA	TRBJ2-1	NA	TGTGCCAGCAGTCCCGGGACCCCGAGCCACAATGAGCAGTTCTTC	CASSPGTPSHNEQFF
TRBV25-1	NA	TRBJ1-1	NA	TGTGCCAGCAGTGATTACGTACTAGGCACTGAAGCTTTCTTT	CASSDYVLGTEAFF